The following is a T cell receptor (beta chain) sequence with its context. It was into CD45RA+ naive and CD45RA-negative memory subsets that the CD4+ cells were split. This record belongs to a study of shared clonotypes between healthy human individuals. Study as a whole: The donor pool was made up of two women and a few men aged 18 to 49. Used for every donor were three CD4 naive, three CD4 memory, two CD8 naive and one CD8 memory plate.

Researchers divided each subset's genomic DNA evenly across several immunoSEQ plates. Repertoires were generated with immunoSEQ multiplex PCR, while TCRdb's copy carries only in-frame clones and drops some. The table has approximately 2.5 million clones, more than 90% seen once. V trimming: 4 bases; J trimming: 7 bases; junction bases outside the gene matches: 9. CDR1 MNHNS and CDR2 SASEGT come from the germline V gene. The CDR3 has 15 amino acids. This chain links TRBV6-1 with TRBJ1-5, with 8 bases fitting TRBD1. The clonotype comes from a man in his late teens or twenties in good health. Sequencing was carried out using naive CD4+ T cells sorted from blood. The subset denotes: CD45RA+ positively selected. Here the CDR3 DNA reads TGTGCCAGCAGTGCGCCGACAGGGGTCAAACAGCCCCAGCATTTT. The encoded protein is CASSAPTGVKQPQHF.